This T cell receptor (beta chain) emerged from a study of blood T cell repertoires in COVID-19 (dated by TCRdb to the early 2020s). About the investigation overall: The collaborator samples originated in the United States, Italy and Spain and spanned the acute and convalescent phases of COVID-19. Subjects who had been exposed to COVID-19, were actively infected with it, or had recovered from it provided the deeply sampled blood TCRbeta repertoires that made up the dataset. The prospective study material was composed of cDNA or gDNA derived from T cells, B-cell-depleted T cells, or PBMCs. The samples were drawn from the first 160 participants of the ongoing ImmuneRACE study and from 950 to 1,500 subjects provided by 6 global collaborators. The sample metadata nearly always contained a de-identified subject ID, COVID-19 status, age in years and sex. HLA class I and class II types, where available, came from metadata supplied by the sample provider rather than from assay-based typing. The repertoires were released in a freely available public database intended as a resource for research on the immune response to SARS-CoV-2. What the work shows at the level of the full study, not this receptor alone: The amount of clinical and demographic metadata varied by source and participant and was provided uncurated.

Collaborating institutions collected whole blood in K2EDTA tubes following their own protocols. For TCRbeta analysis, collaborators shipped samples as frozen whole blood, isolated PBMCs, or DNA extracted from either of those sample types. This clone was seen a single time. The antigen this receptor binds is unknown. No per-base quality is available; no much larger clone lies one base away. TCRbeta CDR3 regions were amplified from genomic DNA using the immunoSEQ Assay, a bias-controlled multiplex PCR. Under the source paper's analysis protocol: The number of nucleated cells in each sample was estimated by amplification of reference gene primers within the assay. To quantify the absolute abundance of each unique TCRbeta CDR3 rearrangement, sequence reads were collapsed and filtered. For each sample, productive Simpson clonality was calculated as the square root of Simpson's diversity index across productive rearrangements. Here the immuneACCESS table is served through TCRdb, limited to in-frame sequences with V and J called. Missing clones are a known gap in these copies; in checked studies unresolved V genes cover under half, and the rest lacks a known reason. Clonal size and the V and J genes are those of that table, whereas D and trimming came from the DNA. The sample table records around 78,000 clones; more than 75% of these occur just once. Approximately 11% of the sample rests with the top ten.

Trimming removed 4 bases from V and 2 bases from J; the gene matches leave 4 bases unexplained. CDR1 and CDR2 were assigned from the germline V gene as SGHRS and YFSETQ. Counted from cysteine to phenylalanine, this CDR3 has 14 amino acids. Only the CDR3 portion is preserved as DNA: 42 bases, with reading frame beginning at the first base. This TCR was sampled from an older man with active or convalescent COVID-19. Recombination joined TRBV5-1 with TRBJ2-3; 7 central bases correspond to TRBD1. Sequenced material: peripheral blood. CDR3 sequence: CASSPGTDTDTQYF. The sequenced DNA: TGCGCCAGCAGCCCGGGGACAGACACAGATACGCAGTATTTT.